A selection of T cell receptor beta chains follows, all from one sample in a study of blood T cells in healthy people across ages. TCRdb re-derived calls from the 5' RACE reads in MiXCR, one entry per CDR3 protein. The data show hundreds of thousands of distinct CDR3 sequences, about 46% seen once. The sample taken for sequencing was blood. These receptors were taken from a man at least 80 years old in good health. CDR3s include the opening cysteine and the closing phenylalanine or tryptophan. A D gene is named only where the DNA matches it firmly. Clone size is shown for a subset of rows, as once, few, many or a class of expanded clone.

18	TRBV4-2	-	-	TRBJ2-1	TGTGCCAGCAGCCAAGATTCGATTGGGAACTACCGTTTGGGTGAGCAGTTCTTC	CASSQDSIGNYRLGEQFF
13	TRBV7-2	TRBD1	-	TRBJ1-6	TGTGCCAGCAGCTCTAGGGGGCAGTCACCCCTCCACTTT	CASSSRGQSPLHF
13	TRBV5-1	-	-	TRBJ2-5	TGCGCCAGCAAACAGGGTCTTCAAGAGACCCAGTACTTC	CASKQGLQETQYF
14	TRBV12-3/TRBV12-4	-	-	TRBJ1-4	TGTGCCAGCAGTTTAGAAGGTATTAATGAAAAACTGTTTTTT	CASSLEGINEKLFF
15	TRBV3-1	-	-	TRBJ1-2	TGTGCCAGCAGCCAATTTGGGGATTCGGCAATTCGCTACACCTTC	CASSQFGDSAIRYTF
13	TRBV12-3/TRBV12-4	-	-	TRBJ2-3	TGTGCCAGCAGTGTAGCGCTGGCAGATACGCAGTATTTT	CASSVALADTQYF
17	TRBV6-6	-	-	TRBJ2-6	TGTGCCAGCAGTTCCCCGGGAGCCGACTCTGGGGCCAACGTCCTGACTTTC	CASSSPGADSGANVLTF
16	TRBV7-2	TRBD1	once	TRBJ2-1	TGTGCCAGCAGCCCGCACCAGGGGGCCTCCTACAATGAGCAGTTCTTC	CASSPHQGASYNEQFF
14	TRBV29-1	-	many	TRBJ2-7	TGCAGCGTTAGGGACTTAGCGGATTCCTACGAGCAGTACTTC	CSVRDLADSYEQYF
14	TRBV18	-	-	TRBJ2-1	TGTGCCAGCTCACCATGGGGACCAGAAAATGAGCAGTTCTTC	CASSPWGPENEQFF
14	TRBV10-3	TRBD2	-	TRBJ2-2	TGTGCCATCACTAGCGGGGGGGCGAACGGGGAGCTGTTTTTT	CAITSGGANGELFF
14	TRBV5-1	TRBD1	-	TRBJ2-1	TGCGCCAGCAGCGGGACAGGGGGTTCGTACGAGCAGTTCTTC	CASSGTGGSYEQFF
15	TRBV20-1	TRBD2	-	TRBJ2-1	TGCGGTGCTAGAGATGGGACTAGACCTTTCAATGAGCAGTTCTTC	CGARDGTRPFNEQFF
14	TRBV27	TRBD1	few	TRBJ2-7	TGTGCCAGCAGGGGTTCCGGGACAGGGCGCGAGCAGTACTTC	CASRGSGTGREQYF
17	TRBV4-2	TRBD2	-	TRBJ2-3	TGTGCCAGCAGCCAAACAAAAAGGGGAGGGGGCACAGATACGCAGTATTTT	CASSQTKRGGGTDTQYF
15	TRBV15	TRBD2	-	TRBJ2-5	TGTGCCACCAGGACGAGACTAGCGGGAAAAGAGACCCAGTACTTC	CATRTRLAGKETQYF
15	TRBV5-1	TRBD1	medium-sized	TRBJ2-1	TGCGCCAGCAGTCCCGGACAGGGAACCTACAATGAGCAGTTCTTC	CASSPGQGTYNEQFF
13	TRBV27	-	-	TRBJ2-1	TGTGCCAGCAGTTTAAGAGAGGGTGATGAGCAGTTCTTC	CASSLREGDEQFF
16	TRBV15	-	few	TRBJ2-3	TGTGCCACCAGCAGAGGGGACCTCGGACCGACAGATACGCAGTATTTT	CATSRGDLGPTDTQYF
14	TRBV7-2	-	-	TRBJ2-5	TGTGCCAGCAGCTCTGAGGTCGGACAAGAGACCCAGTACTTC	CASSSEVGQETQYF
12	TRBV29-1	-	-	TRBJ2-5	TGCAGCGTTCGTGCCGCTTCCTGGGGACAGTACTTC	CSVRAASWGQYF
16	TRBV20-1	TRBD1	-	TRBJ2-2	TGCAGTGCTAGAGATAAGGACAGGGGGGTGTCCGGGGAGCTGTTTTTT	CSARDKDRGVSGELFF
15	TRBV9	-	-	TRBJ2-7	TGTGCCAGCAGCGTAGCTAATTCCCCAAGCCACGAGCAGTACTTC	CASSVANSPSHEQYF
15	TRBV10-2	TRBD1	-	TRBJ2-3	TGCGCCAGCAGGCGCCGGGACAGGGCGTCAGATACGCAGTATTTT	CASRRRDRASDTQYF
12	TRBV20-1	-	many	TRBJ2-3	TGCAGTGCTAGGTCTATCACAGATACGCAGTATTTT	CSARSITDTQYF
19	TRBV5-1	TRBD2	-	TRBJ2-5	TGCGCCAGCAGCTTGAGCCGGCTAGCGGGAGCAATTACGGGGGAGACCCAGTACTTC	CASSLSRLAGAITGETQYF
11	TRBV28	-	few	TRBJ1-5	TGTGCCAGCAGTTTTAATCAGCCCCAGCATTTT	CASSFNQPQHF
15	TRBV5-1	TRBD2	-	TRBJ2-1	TGCGCCAGCAGACTCTCTAGCGGGGGCTCAAATGAGCAGTTCTTC	CASRLSSGGSNEQFF
13	TRBV4-3	-	-	TRBJ2-1	TGCGCCAGCAGCCAAGGCTATGGAAATGAGCAGTTCTTC	CASSQGYGNEQFF
14	TRBV5-1	-	-	TRBJ2-7	TGCGCCAGCAGCTTGGATACCAAATCCTACGAGCAGTACTTC	CASSLDTKSYEQYF
14	TRBV4-3	-	-	TRBJ1-4	TGCGCCAGCAGCCAAGATCCCTCTTATGAAAAACTGTTTTTT	CASSQDPSYEKLFF
15	TRBV12-3/TRBV12-4	TRBD2	-	TRBJ2-1	TGTGCCAGCAGCCATAGCGGGAACGGCTACAATGAGCAGTTCTTC	CASSHSGNGYNEQFF
15	TRBV6-6	-	-	TRBJ2-7	TGTGCCAGCAGTTACTCGAGTCGACTAAACTACGAGCAGTACTTC	CASSYSSRLNYEQYF
17	TRBV9	-	-	TRBJ2-3	TGTGCCAGCAGCGCGCGGGAGGGACAGGGAAGCACAGATACGCAGTATTTT	CASSAREGQGSTDTQYF
14	TRBV19	-	-	TRBJ1-2	TGTGCCAGTTCGACAGCGTTAGCTAACTATGGCTACACCTTC	CASSTALANYGYTF
15	TRBV20-1	-	-	TRBJ2-3	TGCAGTGCTAGATTTCCCGGAGGGCCTACAGATACGCAGTATTTT	CSARFPGGPTDTQYF